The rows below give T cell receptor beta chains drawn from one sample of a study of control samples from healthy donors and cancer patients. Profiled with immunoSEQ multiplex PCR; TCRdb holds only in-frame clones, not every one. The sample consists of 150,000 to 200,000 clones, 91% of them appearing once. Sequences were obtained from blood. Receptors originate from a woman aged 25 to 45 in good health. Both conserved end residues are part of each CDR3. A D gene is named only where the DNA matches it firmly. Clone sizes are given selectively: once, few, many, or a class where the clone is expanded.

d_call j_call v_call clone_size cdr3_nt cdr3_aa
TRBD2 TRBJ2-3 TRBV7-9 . TGTGCCAGCAGCTTAGCAGCGGGGGGGTCCACAGATACGCAGTATTTT CASSLAAGGSTDTQYF
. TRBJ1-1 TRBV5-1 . TGCGCCAGCAGCTTGGCGGGGAACACTGAAGCTTTCTTT CASSLAGNTEAFF
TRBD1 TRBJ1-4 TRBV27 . TGTGCCAGCGTCCGGGACAGGGCAGGTGAAAAACTGTTTTTT CASVRDRAGEKLFF
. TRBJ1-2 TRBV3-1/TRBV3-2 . TGTGCCAGCAGTAATACTCAGGGGCGGCCTGGCTACACCTTC CASSNTQGRPGYTF
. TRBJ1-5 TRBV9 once TGTGCCAGCAGCGTAGTAGGGGGGGTAGGCAATCAGCCCCAGCATTTT CASSVVGGVGNQPQHF
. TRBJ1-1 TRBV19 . TGTGCCAGTAGTATGTCGCGGATTAGTTTTGAAGCTTTCTTT CASSMSRISFEAFF
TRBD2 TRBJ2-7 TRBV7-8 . TGTGCCAGCAGCCCAACCACTAGCGGCTACGAGCAGTACTTC CASSPTTSGYEQYF
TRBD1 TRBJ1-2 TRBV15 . TGTGCCACCAGCAGAGGACAGGGGTATGGCTACACCTTC CATSRGQGYGYTF
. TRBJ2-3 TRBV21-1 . TGTGCCAGCAGCAAAGGGGCAGATACGCAGTATTTT CASSKGADTQYF
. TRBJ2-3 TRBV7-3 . TGTGCCAGCAGCTTAAGGACTAAAGATACGCAGTATTTT CASSLRTKDTQYF
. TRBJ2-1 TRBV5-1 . TGCGCCAGCAGCTTGGGACACAATGAGCAGTTCTTC CASSLGHNEQFF
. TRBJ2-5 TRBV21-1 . TGTGCCAGCAGCAAGGGGACAGGGTTGGCAGAGACCCAGTACTTC CASSKGTGLAETQYF
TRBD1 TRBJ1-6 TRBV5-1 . TGCGCCAGCAGCGGACAGGGGGTCAATAATTCACCCCTCCACTTT CASSGQGVNNSPLHF
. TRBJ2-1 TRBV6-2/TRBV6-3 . TGTGCCAGCAGTTCCGGGACGATCTACAATGAGCAGTTCTTC CASSSGTIYNEQFF
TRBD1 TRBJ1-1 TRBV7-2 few TGTGCCAGCAGCCCGGGACAGGGGAACACTGAAGCTTTCTTT CASSPGQGNTEAFF
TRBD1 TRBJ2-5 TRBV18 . TGTGCCAGCTCACCGACAGGGTTGGAGACCCAGTACTTC CASSPTGLETQYF
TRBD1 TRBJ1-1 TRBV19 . TGTGCCAGTAGTATAGAGACAGGGGGGAACACTGAAGCTTTCTTT CASSIETGGNTEAFF
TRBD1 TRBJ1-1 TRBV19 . TGTGCCAGTAGTATGACAGGGGGGAGCACTGAAGCTTTCTTT CASSMTGGSTEAFF
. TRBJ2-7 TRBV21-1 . TGTGCCAGCAGCAAAGTCGGAGGCGACGAGCAGTACTTC CASSKVGGDEQYF
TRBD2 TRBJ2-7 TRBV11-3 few TGTGCCAGCAGCCCCGGACTAGCGGGAGACTACGAGCAGTACTTC CASSPGLAGDYEQYF
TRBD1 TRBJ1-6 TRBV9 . TGTGCCAGCAGCGTAGACCAGGGGGATTCACCCCTCCACTTT CASSVDQGDSPLHF
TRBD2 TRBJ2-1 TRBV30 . TGTGCCTGGAGTGTATCCAGCGGGAGCTGGAGTGAGCAGTTCTTC CAWSVSSGSWSEQFF
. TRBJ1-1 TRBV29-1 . TGCAGCGTTGATCCCAGGGAGGGGACTGAAGCTTTCTTT CSVDPREGTEAFF
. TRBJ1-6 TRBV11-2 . TGTGCCAGCAGCTTTCCGGGAGGGCCCCTCCACTTT CASSFPGGPLHF
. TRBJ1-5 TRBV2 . TGTGCCAGCAGTGGTCCGGGGGGTAGCAATCAGCCCCAGCATTTT CASSGPGGSNQPQHF
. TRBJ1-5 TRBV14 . TGTGCCAGCAGCCAGGGCTATCAGCCCCAGCATTTT CASSQGYQPQHF
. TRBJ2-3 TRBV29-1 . TGCAGCGTGAGGGGCTCCACAGATACGCAGTATTTT CSVRGSTDTQYF
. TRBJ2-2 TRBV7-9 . TGTGCCAGCATCCCGGACAGCACCGGGGAGCTGTTTTTT CASIPDSTGELFF
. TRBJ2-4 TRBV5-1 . TGCGCCAGCAGCTTGGCCTCCCCAGCCAAAAACATTCAGTACTTC CASSLASPAKNIQYF
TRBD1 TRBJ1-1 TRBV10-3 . TGTGCCATCAGTGGGGCAGGGGGTGAAGCTTTCTTT CAISGAGGEAFF
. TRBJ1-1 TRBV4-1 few TGCGCCAGCAGCCAAGACACCGCCTTGAACACTGAAGCTTTCTTT CASSQDTALNTEAFF
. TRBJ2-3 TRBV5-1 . TGCGCCAGCAGGCAAACCACAGATACGCAGTATTTT CASRQTTDTQYF
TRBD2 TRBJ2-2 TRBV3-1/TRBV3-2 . TGTGCCAGCAGCCGGCGACTAGCGGGAGGGGCCGGGGAGCTGTTTTTT CASSRRLAGGAGELFF
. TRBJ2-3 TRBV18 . TGTGCCAGCTCACCTGAGGCAGCAGGCACAGATACGCAGTATTTT CASSPEAAGTDTQYF
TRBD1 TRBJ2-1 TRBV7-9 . TGTGCCAGCAGCTCGACAGGGGGTAGTGGGGATGAGCAGTTCTTC CASSSTGGSGDEQFF
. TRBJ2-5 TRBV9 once TGTGCCAGCAGCGTAGGTTCTGAGACCCAGTACTTC CASSVGSETQYF
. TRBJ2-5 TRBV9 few TGTGCCAGCAGCTCCGTTAGCGGAGCTCAAGAGACCCAGTACTTC CASSSVSGAQETQYF
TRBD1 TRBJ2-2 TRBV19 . TGTGCCAGTAGTCCCGGGACAGGGGGCAGGACCGGGGAGCTGTTTTTT CASSPGTGGRTGELFF
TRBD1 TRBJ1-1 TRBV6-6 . TGTGCCAGCACCAATAGACAGGGGAACACTGAAGCTTTCTTT CASTNRQGNTEAFF
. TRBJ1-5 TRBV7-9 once TGTGCCAGCAGCCGACAGAATCAGCCCCAGCATTTT CASSRQNQPQHF
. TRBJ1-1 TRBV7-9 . TGTGCCAGCAGCTTAGACTTGGTAGCCACTGAAGCTTTCTTT CASSLDLVATEAFF
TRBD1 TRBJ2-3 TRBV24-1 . TGTGCCACCAGTGACACCCGGACAGGGGGAGGCACAGATACGCAGTATTTT CATSDTRTGGGTDTQYF
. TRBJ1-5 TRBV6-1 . TGTGCCAGCAGTGAAGGTTCAGGGCATCAGCCCCAGCATTTT CASSEGSGHQPQHF
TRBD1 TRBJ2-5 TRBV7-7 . TGTGCTAGCAGCCGGACAGGGGGCGGAGAGACCCAGTACTTC CASSRTGGGETQYF
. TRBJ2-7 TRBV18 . TGTGCCAGCTCACAGATCTACGAGCAGTACTTC CASSQIYEQYF
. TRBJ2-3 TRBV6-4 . TGTGCCAGCAGTGACTCGAGAGGGTCAGATACGCAGTATTTT CASSDSRGSDTQYF
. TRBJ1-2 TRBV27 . TGTGCCAGCAGTTTCGGGGGTAACTATGGCTACACCTTC CASSFGGNYGYTF
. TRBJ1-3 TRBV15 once TGTGCCACCAGCCGGAAGGGGTCATTGTACGGAGGAAACACCATATATTTT CATSRKGSLYGGNTIYF
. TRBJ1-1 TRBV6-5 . TGTGCCAGCAGAAACAACGAAAACACTGAAGCTTTCTTT CASRNNENTEAFF
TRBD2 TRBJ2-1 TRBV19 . TGTGCCAGTAGTATAGTGGCACTAGCGGGGAGGGGTGAGCAGTTCTTC CASSIVALAGRGEQFF
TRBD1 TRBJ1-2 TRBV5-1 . TGCGCCAGCACCGGACAGGGGGAAGCTAACTATGGCTACACCTTC CASTGQGEANYGYTF
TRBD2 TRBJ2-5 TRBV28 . TGTGCCAGCAGTTTTGCTAGCGGGAGTGGTGGAGAGACCCAGTACTTC CASSFASGSGGETQYF
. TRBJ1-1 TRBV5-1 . TGCGCCAGCAGCTTGGTGGGGGGCGCTTCCACTGAAGCTTTCTTT CASSLVGGASTEAFF
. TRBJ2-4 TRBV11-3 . TGTGCCAGCAGCGGACTGCTAGCCAAAAACATTCAGTACTTC CASSGLLAKNIQYF
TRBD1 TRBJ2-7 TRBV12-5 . TGTGCTAGTGGCCCCGGACAGGGGGCAGGGGAGCAGTACTTC CASGPGQGAGEQYF
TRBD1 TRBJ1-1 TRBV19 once TGTGCCAGTAGTGACAGGGGCTGGGGCACTGAAGCTTTCTTT CASSDRGWGTEAFF
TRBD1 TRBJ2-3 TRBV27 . TGTGCCAGCAGTATGGACAGGAATACGCAGTATTTT CASSMDRNTQYF
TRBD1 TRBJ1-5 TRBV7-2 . TGTGCCAGCAGCCCCACCCGACAGGGGGGTCAGCCCCAGCATTTT CASSPTRQGGQPQHF
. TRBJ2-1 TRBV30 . TGTGCCTGGAGTGTACGAGGGGCAACTACAAATGAGCAGTTCTTC CAWSVRGATTNEQFF
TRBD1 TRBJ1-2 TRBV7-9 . TGTGCCAGCAGCTTAGGGGACAGGGGGAATGGCTACACCTTC CASSLGDRGNGYTF